A single sample gave rise to the 23 T cell receptor beta chains below, sequenced in a study of cytomegalovirus exposure and HLA in healthy donors. Libraries were prepared by immunoSEQ multiplex PCR; TCRdb keeps only in-frame clonotypes and omits some of them. The sample has roughly 98,000 clones, 87% seen once; the top ten hold roughly 3.9%. Sequences were obtained from PBMCs. The receptors come from a woman aged 25 to 39 in good health and CMV-seronegative.

The sample holds one count of this clone. The gene calls are TRBV10-1 and TRBJ2-7, with 9 bases lining up with TRBD1. CDR1 is WNHNN and CDR2 is SYGVQD in the germline V gene (reference sequence). This CDR3 comprises 15 residues. The junction had 8 bases not matched to a gene; V was cut back by 4 bases and J by 4 bases. The CDR3 sequence: CASSATSGTGYEQYF. CDR3 DNA: TGCGCCAGCAGTGCAACCTCCGGGACAGGGTACGAGCAGTACTTC.

The V gene is TRBV15, the J gene TRBJ1-1; D remains unclear. Germline CDR1 reads LNHNV; CDR2 reads YYDKDF (reference sequence). This CDR3 region has 16 residues. Deletions cut 1 base from V and 1 base from J, with 13 bases between. The CDR3 nucleotides read TGTGCCACCAGCAGAGGGTGGGCACAATCGAACACTGAAGCTTTCTTT. This sequence encodes CATSRGWAQSNTEAFF. Combining the CDR3 with reference TRBV15 and TRBJ1-1 gives the whole variable domain DAMVIQNPRYQVTQFGKPVTLSCSQTLNHNVMYWYQQKSSQAPKLLFHYYDKDFNNEADTPDNFQSRRPNTSFCFLDIRSPGLGDTAMYLCATSRGWAQSNTEAFFGQGTRLTVV.

The rearrangement joins TRBV25-1 to TRBJ1-2, with D unresolved. Germline CDR1 is MGHDK and CDR2 is SYGVNS. CDR3 length: 16 residues. V lost 0 bases, J lost 6 bases, and 17 bases lay in between. CDR3 amino acids: CASSEYFILGSHGYTF. CDR3 nucleotides: TGTGCCAGCAGTGAATACTTCATCTTGGGCAGCCATGGCTACACCTTC.

This clone was seen once. The chain carries TRBV10-2 and TRBJ1-4, with D tentatively TRBD1 (5 bases). The CDR3 loop spans 13 amino acids. V dropped 6 bases and J dropped 1 base, with 6 bases sitting between them. Germline V CDR1 and CDR2: WSHSY, SAAADI. In nucleotides, the CDR3 is TGCGCCAGCAGGGGGGGAACTAATGAAAAACTGTTTTTT. Its protein is CASRGGTNEKLFF.

The chain links TRBV5-1 to TRBJ2-1; 7 bases line up with TRBD2. The CDR3 runs to 16 residues. The V gene end was trimmed by 4 bases and the J gene end by 1 base; junction bases not matched to a gene: 8. CDR1 is SGHRS and CDR2 is YFSETQ in the germline V gene. The CDR3 DNA is TGCGCCAGCAGCCCCGGATTAGCGGGTTCCTACAATGAGCAGTTCTTC. The encoded protein is CASSPGLAGSYNEQFF.

This clone was seen only a few times. This chain uses TRBV4-2 with TRBJ2-7; 10 bases map to TRBD2. Germline CDR1 and CDR2: LGHNA and YNFKEQ. V was clipped by 0 bases and J by 3 bases; unmatched bases: 2. The CDR3 is 15 amino acids. The CDR3 loop is CASSQELAGDYEQYF. In DNA, the CDR3 is TGTGCCAGCAGCCAAGAGCTAGCGGGGGACTACGAGCAGTACTTC.

This clone has just a few counts. V usage is TRBV13 and J usage is TRBJ2-3; D uncertain. From germline, CDR1 is PRHDT and CDR2 FYEKMQ (reference sequence). The CDR3 contains 16 residues. Between the trimmed V and J ends, which lost 4 bases and 0 bases, there was a span of 14 bases. The CDR3 protein is CASSSARAASTDTQYF. The CDR3 region has the DNA TGTGCCAGCAGCTCAGCGCGCGCAGCGAGCACAGATACGCAGTATTTT.

The rearrangement links TRBV18 to TRBJ1-3; D gene uncertain. V was clipped by 6 bases and J by 2 bases, with 11 bases between them. CDR3 length: 14 amino acids. CDR1 is KGHSH and CDR2 is LQKENI in the germline V gene. The CDR3 region has the DNA TGTGCCAGCTCCCCCCCGGGAACTGGAAACACCATATATTTT. Protein product: CASSPPGTGNTIYF.

The chain couples TRBV7-2 to TRBJ1-4; TRBD1 might be the D (6 bases). CDR1 is SGHTA, CDR2 FQGNSA, per germline. This CDR3 spans 14 amino acids. The V end lost 1 base, the J end lost 7 bases, and 10 bases lay between the germline ends. CDR3 residues: CASSLVGQPEKLFF. CDR3 DNA sequence: TGTGCCAGCAGCTTAGTCGGACAGCCTGAAAAACTGTTTTTT.

The chain carries TRBV28 and TRBJ1-5, with TRBD1 matching 7 bases. Germline assignment: CDR1 MDHEN and CDR2 SYDVKM. Unmatched junction bases numbered 14, after V lost 8 bases and J lost 4 bases. This CDR3 has 16 amino acids. The CDR3 sequence is CASVGGGRGENQPQHF. In DNA form, the CDR3 reads TGTGCCAGCGTCGGGGGTGGCAGGGGGGAAAATCAGCCCCAGCATTTT.

The CDR3 nucleotides read TGTGCCAGCAGCGTAACGGCTAGCGAGAGGGACAATGAGCAGTTCTTC. This translates into CASSVTASERDNEQFF. V is TRBV9 and J is TRBJ2-1, with D possibly TRBD2 on 6 matching bases. Germline V gene lookup returns CDR1 SGDLS and CDR2 YYNGEE. The CDR3 length is 16 residues. V was cut by 1 base and J by 5 bases, with 16 bases left in between.

This clone appeared a few times. The CDR3 nucleotides read TGTGCTAGTGGTTTGGTAGGATGGACAGAGCAGTTCTTC. This sequence encodes CASGLVGWTEQFF. This chain connects TRBV12-5 to TRBJ2-1; perhaps TRBD1 as D (5 bases). V was cut by 0 bases and J by 10 bases, with 10 bases left in between. In germline, CDR1 is LGHNT, CDR2 FRNRAP. This CDR3 is 13 amino acids long.

The chain is built from TRBV9 and TRBJ2-3; possibly TRBD2 for D (6 bases). The CDR3 is 16 residues long. V was trimmed by 0 bases and J by 3 bases, leaving 14 bases between them. The germline V gene encodes CDR1 SGDLS and CDR2 YYNGEE. CDR3 DNA sequence: TGTGCCAGCAGCGTAGCGGAGGGGATGAGGACAGATACGCAGTATTTT. This translates into CASSVAEGMRTDTQYF.

This sequence joins TRBV7-2 and TRBJ2-2; weak D call: TRBD2 (5 bases). V gave up 1 base and J gave up 7 bases, with 7 bases separating them. Germline CDR1 is SGHTA and CDR2 is FQGNSA. This CDR3 spans 13 amino acids. CDR3 sequence (DNA): TGTGCCAGCAGCTTAGGACTACGCGGGGAGCTGTTTTTT. This sequence encodes CASSLGLRGELFF.

This clone came up a few times. The V and J genes are TRBV10-2 and TRBJ1-2; no definite D call. The CDR3 has 15 amino acids. V gave up 4 bases and J gave up 4 bases, with 16 bases separating them. CDR1 and CDR2 from the germline V gene are WSHSY and SAAADI. The CDR3: CASSGVSTEGYGYTF. The CDR3 DNA is TGCGCCAGCAGTGGTGTGTCGACCGAGGGCTATGGCTACACCTTC.

This clone turned up a few times. The rearrangement uses TRBV4-3 and TRBJ2-1; a weak D match, TRBD2 (5 bases). The CDR3 is 13 residues long. Germline-derived CDR1 and CDR2 are LGHNA and YSLEER. Between the trimmed V and J ends, which lost 2 bases and 15 bases, there was a span of 17 bases. CDR3: CASSQRKGRGLFF. The CDR3 coding sequence is TGCGCCAGCAGCCAACGTAAAGGACGGGGTCTGTTCTTC.

This clone occurred once. The CDR3 region is CASSGTGGEANVLTF. The CDR3 nucleotides read TGTGCCAGCAGCGGGACAGGGGGCGAGGCCAACGTCCTGACTTTC. V and J are TRBV7-3 and TRBJ2-6; 12 positions match TRBD1. V trimming: 5 bases; J trimming: 6 bases; junction bases outside the gene matches: 2. The germline V gene has CDR1 SGHTA and CDR2 FQGTGA. The CDR3 has 15 amino acids. Full variable domain (remainder filled in from reference TRBV7-3 and TRBJ2-6): GAGVSQTPSNKVTEKGKYVELRCDPISGHTALYWYRQSLGQGPEFLIYFQGTGAADDSGLPNDRFFAVRPEGSVSTLKIQRTERGDSAVYLCASSGTGGEANVLTFGAGSRLTVL.

J is TRBJ2-2 and V is TRBV7-7; D not certain. Germline lookup yields CDR1 SSHAT and CDR2 FNYEAQ (reference sequence). V was clipped by 1 base and J by 0 bases, with 6 bases between them. This CDR3 comprises 15 residues. CDR3 amino acids: CASSLGYSNTGELFF. As DNA, the CDR3 is TGTGCCAGCAGCTTAGGGTACTCGAACACCGGGGAGCTGTTTTTT. The whole variable domain, remainder taken from reference TRBV7-7 and TRBJ2-2, is GAGVSQSPRYKVTKRGQDVTLRCDPISSHATLYWYQQALGQGPEFLTYFNYEAQPDKSGLPSDRFSAERPEGSISTLTIQRTEQRDSAMYRCASSLGYSNTGELFFGEGSRLTVL.

The chain combines TRBV11-3 with TRBJ2-7; TRBD1 is a possible D gene (5 bases). CDR1 is SGHNT, CDR2 YENEEA, per germline. V shed 5 bases and J shed 7 bases, with 18 bases lying between them. The CDR3 is 14 amino acids. For the CDR3, the DNA is TGTGCCAGCAGCGCCCGCGCTGGGGCTAGGGAGCAGTACTTC. Its translation is CASSARAGAREQYF.

This chain joins TRBV27 and TRBJ1-2, with 8 bases aligning to TRBD1. V was clipped by 5 bases and J by 0 bases; unmatched bases: 5. Germline CDR1 MNHEY, CDR2 SMNVEV (reference sequence). The CDR3 covers 15 residues. CDR3 DNA: TGTGCCAGCAGTGGGACAGGCCAAGCTAACTATGGCTACACCTTC. Translation: CASSGTGQANYGYTF.

This chain uses TRBV6-6 with TRBJ2-7; D remains unclear. V lost 0 bases, J lost 2 bases, and 8 bases lay in between. Germline loops: CDR1 MNHNY, CDR2 SVGAGI (reference sequence). The CDR3 contains 14 residues. For the CDR3, the DNA is TGTGCCAGCAGTTACTCGGGCAACACCTACGAGCAGTACTTC. This sequence encodes CASSYSGNTYEQYF.

The rearrangement joins TRBV11-1 to TRBJ2-7; 10 nucleotides align to TRBD2. This CDR3 contains 15 residues. Germline V lookup: CDR1 SGHAT, CDR2 FQDESV (reference sequence). With 3 bases clipped from V and 5 bases from J, the junction kept 7 bases outside the gene matches. As DNA, the CDR3 is TGTGCCAGCAGCTTCCGGCTAGCGGGAGAGGACGAGCAGTACTTC. It translates to CASSFRLAGEDEQYF.

The chain recombines TRBV4-1 with TRBJ2-1; weak D call: TRBD1 (6 bases). Trimming shortened V by 3 bases and J by 3 bases, and 18 bases separated the two germline ends. This CDR3 comprises 17 residues. From germline, CDR1 is MGHRA and CDR2 YSYEKL. CDR3: CASSHGPGTSGYNEQFF. DNA of the CDR3: TGCGCCAGCAGCCATGGACCCGGGACATCCGGCTACAATGAGCAGTTCTTC.